This TCR beta chain was recorded in a study of CD8 T cell repertoires and HIV-1 epitope variants. The overall study: Controls were a CMV, EBV and flu pool, Ebola AY9, and no peptide.

Comment on this clone: Its antigen is currently unknown.

Trimming took off 6 bases at V and 6 bases at J, with 17 bases between the two ends. Germline assignment: CDR1 SGHTA and CDR2 FQGNSA. The length of the CDR3 is 15 residues. This table comes from immunoSEQ multiplex PCR, and its TCRdb copy is limited to in-frame clones, with some not included. Among some 87,000 clones listed, roughly four fifths were seen once. General observations from the study: About five clonotypes recognized Nef KF9, one HW9, none TAALDMSHF. Fewer than ten TCR beta clonotypes were antigen-specific, 5 to 7 apparently recognizing autologous or escape variants.

The TCR comes from a male donor with HIV. The V and J genes are TRBV7-2 and TRBJ2-2; D perhaps matches TRBD2 (5 bases). Sequencing used uncultured baseline CD8+ T cells from peripheral blood mononuclear cells (PBMCs). The CDR3 protein is CASSPGRPPAGELFF. The CDR3, as DNA: TGTGCCAGCAGTCCGGGGAGACCCCCGGCCGGGGAGCTGTTTTTT.